Presented here are 4 T cell receptor beta chains from one specimen sequenced in a study of T cell changes during pregnancy in multiple sclerosis. Measured with immunoSEQ multiplex PCR; TCRdb has only the in-frame clones, and not every one. The sample holds some 22,000 clones, 85% to 90% seen once. Source: CD8+ T cells from peripheral blood mononuclear cells, taken before pregnancy. All receptors derive from a female donor with multiple sclerosis, enrolled in a pregnancy study.

The chain employs TRBV18 and TRBJ2-7, with TRBD1 identical over 7 bases. The length of the CDR3 is 13 residues. Germline CDR1 is KGHSH and CDR2 is LQKENI. Trimming cost V 4 bases and J 9 bases; bases outside gene matches: 9. CDR3 DNA sequence: TGTGCCAGCTCACTAAGGGACAGCTTTCGGCAGTACTTC. Residues: CASSLRDSFRQYF.

The V gene is TRBV2, the J gene TRBJ2-2, with 11 bases that match TRBD1. The germline gives CDR1 SNHLY, CDR2 FYNNEI. V dropped 3 bases and J dropped 4; count of bases not matched to a gene: 7. There are 17 residues in the CDR3. The CDR3 loop is CASSDTGQGAATGELFF. The CDR3 DNA is TGTGCCAGCAGTGACACCGGACAGGGGGCGGCCACCGGGGAGCTGTTTTTT.

The CDR3 DNA reads as TGCAGCGTTGAAGATAAGGCTAGCGGGAGCAGGGGGACTTCCTACGAGCAGTACTTC. Protein sequence: CSVEDKASGSRGTSYEQYF. The chain employs TRBV29-1 and TRBJ2-7; TRBD2 matches 10 bases. Germline loops: CDR1 SQVTM, CDR2 ANQGSEA. This CDR3 has 19 amino acids. Trimming at V came to 0 bases and at J to 1 base, leaving 15 bases not matched to a gene.

This clone appeared once. CDR3 loop: CASSPTGVIDEQYF. The CDR3 DNA reads as TGTGCCAGCAGCCCGACAGGGGTTATCGACGAGCAGTACTTC. The chain combines TRBV7-7 with TRBJ2-7; 8 bases map to TRBD1. The CDR3 spans 14 residues. V was pared by 5 bases and J by 5 bases, with 8 bases of the junction left unmatched. Germline V gene lookup returns CDR1 SSHAT and CDR2 FNYEAQ (reference sequence). The whole variable domain, remainder taken from reference TRBV7-7 and TRBJ2-7, is GAGVSQSPRYKVTKRGQDVTLRCDPISSHATLYWYQQALGQGPEFLTYFNYEAQPDKSGLPSDRFSAERPEGSISTLTIQRTEQRDSAMYRCASSPTGVIDEQYFGPGTRLTVT.